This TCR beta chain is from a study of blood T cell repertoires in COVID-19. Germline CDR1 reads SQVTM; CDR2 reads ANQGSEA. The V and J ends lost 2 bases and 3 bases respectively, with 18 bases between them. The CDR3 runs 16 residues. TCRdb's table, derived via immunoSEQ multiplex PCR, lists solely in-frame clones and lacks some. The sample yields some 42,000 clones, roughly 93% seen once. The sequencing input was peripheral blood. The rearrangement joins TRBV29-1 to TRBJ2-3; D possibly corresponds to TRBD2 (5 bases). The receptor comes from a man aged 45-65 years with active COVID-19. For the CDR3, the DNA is TGCAGCGTTGAATATGCGGGTAGGGTCGAAACAGATACGCAGTATTTT. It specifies CSVEYAGRVETDTQYF.